This T cell receptor (beta chain) was captured by sequencing in a study of shared clonotypes between healthy human individuals. On the study more broadly: Each donor had three CD4 naive, three CD4 memory, two CD8 naive and one CD8 memory plate. Findings and limits, study-wide: Shared across a handful of donors were around 5% of the naive CD4 clonotypes. Genetic and exposure-history diversity was limited by the few donors.

Measured with immunoSEQ multiplex PCR; TCRdb has only the in-frame clones, and not every one. Of 2 million to 2.5 million clones listed, around 95% were seen once; the top ten hold roughly 0.13%. Concerning this clone itself: Its matching antigen is unknown.

There are 15 residues in the CDR3. V dropped 5 bases and J dropped 0; count of bases not matched to a gene: 7. Looked up from germline, CDR1 is SGHTA and CDR2 is FQGNSA. The rearrangement joins TRBV7-2 to TRBJ2-7; 7 positions match TRBD2. What was sequenced was naive CD4+ T cells sorted from blood. Sample subset: CD45RA+ positively selected. This sequence originates from a man aged 18 to 30 in good health. The CDR3 DNA reads TGTGCCAGCAGCCACAGCGGGACCAGCTCCTACGAGCAGTACTTC. Translating gives CASSHSGTSSYEQYF.